Reported below is one TCR beta chain. The antigen is unknown. The PCR employed 60 Vbeta primers together with 13 Jbeta primers. Some clones are missing from TCRdb's copy, which holds only in-frame ones; the method was immunoSEQ multiplex PCR. The data contain some 180,000 clones, roughly 80% of them singletons. V dropped 2 bases and J dropped 2 bases, with 12 bases sitting between them. CDR1 and CDR2 from the germline V gene are SNHLY and FYNNEI. The CDR3 sequence is 16 residues long. The data belong to a study of cytomegalovirus exposure and HLA in healthy donors. Study findings and constraints: TCR beta sequences reportedly predicted most subjects' HLA-A and HLA-B alleles accurately.

The sample taken for sequencing was PBMCs. This sequence originates from a man aged 35-49 years in good health and CMV-seropositive. This sequence joins TRBV2 and TRBJ2-2; TRBD2 is a possible D gene (6 bases). The CDR3 sequence: CASSEMGGPNTGELFF. The CDR3, as DNA: TGTGCCAGCAGTGAAATGGGGGGACCCAACACCGGGGAGCTGTTTTTT.